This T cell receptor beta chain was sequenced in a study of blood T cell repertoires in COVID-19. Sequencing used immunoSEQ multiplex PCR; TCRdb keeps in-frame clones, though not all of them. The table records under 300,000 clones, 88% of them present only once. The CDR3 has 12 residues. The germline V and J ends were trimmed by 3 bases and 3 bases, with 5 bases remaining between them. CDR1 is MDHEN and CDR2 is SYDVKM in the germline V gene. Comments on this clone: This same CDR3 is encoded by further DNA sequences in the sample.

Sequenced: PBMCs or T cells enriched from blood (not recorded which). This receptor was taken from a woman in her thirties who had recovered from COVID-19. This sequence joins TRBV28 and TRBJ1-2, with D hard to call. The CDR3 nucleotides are TGTGCCAGCAGTTTTCGGGACTATGGCTACACCTTC. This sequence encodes CASSFRDYGYTF.